The 12 T cell receptor beta chains below come from one sample, sequenced in a study of early T cells in non-severe SARS-CoV-2 infection. TCRdb re-called the 5' RACE reads through MiXCR, storing one row per CDR3 protein. Among some 80,000 distinct CDR3 sequences listed, roughly 12% were seen once. Sample: whole blood, taken at baseline. All receptors come from an adult who was a healthcare worker with PCR-confirmed SARS-CoV-2 infection or an uninfected control (not recorded which). The donor label of this sample is uncertain.

The chain employs TRBV7-9 and TRBJ2-1; 9 bases line up with TRBD2. CDR1 and CDR2 (germline): SEHNR, FQNEAQ (reference sequence). Trimming removed 2 bases from V and 3 bases from J; junction bases left unmatched: 8. There are 17 residues in the CDR3. CDR3 protein: CASSLLASGVLYNEQFF. For the CDR3, the DNA is TGTGCCAGCAGCTTATTAGCTAGCGGGGTCCTCTACAATGAGCAGTTCTTC.

The chain joins TRBV7-2 to TRBJ2-5; 7 nucleotides line up with TRBD1. The CDR3 sequence is 14 residues long. J was trimmed by 4 bases and V by 3 bases; bases with no gene match: 5. CDR1 and CDR2 from the germline V gene are SGHTA and FQGNSA. The CDR3 DNA is TGTGCCAGCAGCTTCGACAGGGCCACAGAGACCCAGTACTTC. This gives the protein CASSFDRATETQYF.

This clonotype was recorded at least ten times. V is TRBV7-6 and J is TRBJ2-1; weak D call: TRBD2 (5 bases). The V end lost 1 base, the J end lost 8 bases, and 18 bases lay between the germline ends. The CDR3 contains 16 residues. Germline CDR1 is SGHVS and CDR2 is FNYEAQ. CDR3 sequence (DNA): TGTGCCAGCAGCTTAGTTCGGGGTCGGAGTTACGATGAGCAGTTCTTC. This sequence encodes CASSLVRGRSYDEQFF. Filled out from reference TRBV7-6 and TRBJ2-1, the complete variable domain reads GAGVSQSPRYKVTKRGQDVALRCDPISGHVSLYWYRQALGQGPEFLTYFNYEAQQDKSGLPNDRFSAERPEGSISTLTIQRTEQRDSAMYRCASSLVRGRSYDEQFFGPGTRLTVL.

The chain is built from TRBV7-2 and TRBJ1-4, with D tentatively TRBD1 (5 bases). The germline V and J ends were trimmed by 1 base and 8 bases, with 14 bases remaining between them. The V gene's germline CDR1 is SGHTA and CDR2 FQGNSA. This CDR3 has 15 amino acids. The CDR3 region has the DNA TGTGCCAGCAGCTTAGGAGCGGTACGGGGCGAAAAACTGTTTTTT. Its translation is CASSLGAVRGEKLFF.

This clonotype was counted only a few times. The V and J genes are TRBV12-3 or TRBV12-4 and TRBJ1-5; D is uncertain. Trimming removed 3 bases from V and 5 bases from J, with 8 bases in between. The CDR3 has 13 amino acids. The DNA for the CDR3 is TGTGCCAGCAGTTTCGGCGGCGATCAGCCCCAGCATTTT. Translating it yields CASSFGGDQPQHF.

The genes are TRBV6-2 or TRBV6-3 and TRBJ1-1; D unresolved. The CDR3 length is 15 residues. V was cut by 8 bases and J by 0 bases, with 16 bases left in between. Germline CDR1 MNHEY, CDR2 SVGEGT. The DNA for the CDR3 is TGTGCCAGCGCCCCCGCCGGGGTTATGAACACTGAAGCTTTCTTT. Protein: CASAPAGVMNTEAFF.

This clonotype appeared a few times. This chain links TRBV18 with TRBJ1-2; D is perhaps TRBD1 (5 bases). V lost 5 bases and J lost 4, with 11 bases in between. CDR1 and CDR2 from the germline V gene are KGHSH and LQKENI. The CDR3 has 13 amino acids. For the CDR3, the DNA is TGTGCCAGCTCAGAGGGACTTCCCTATGGCTACACCTTC. As protein: CASSEGLPYGYTF.

The chain couples TRBV6-1 to TRBJ2-1; a possible D gene is TRBD1 (6 bases). CDR1 and CDR2 from the germline V gene are MNHNS and SASEGT. The CDR3 spans 15 residues. Trimming took 1 base from V and 5 from J, leaving 12 bases between them. CDR3 protein: CASSEEEDSDNEQFF. In DNA form, the CDR3 reads TGTGCCAGCAGTGAAGAGGAGGACAGCGACAATGAGCAGTTCTTC.

Ten or more counts support this clonotype. The V call is TRBV5-1, the J call TRBJ2-5; 10 bases fit TRBD2. The length of the CDR3 is 15 residues. J was trimmed by 3 bases and V by 6 bases; bases with no gene match: 8. Germline values: CDR1 SGHRS, CDR2 YFSETQ. CDR3 protein: CASTSAGTSEETQYF. DNA for the CDR3: TGCGCCAGCACATCTGCCGGGACTAGCGAAGAGACCCAGTACTTC. Drawing the rest from reference TRBV5-1 and TRBJ2-5, the complete variable domain is KAGVTQTPRYLIKTRGQQVTLSCSPISGHRSVSWYQQTPGQGLQFLFEYFSETQRNKGNFPGRFSGRQFSNSRSEMNVSTLELGDSALYLCASTSAGTSEETQYFGPGTRLLVL.

The chain carries TRBV6-6 and TRBJ1-1, with D possibly being TRBD1 (6 bases). V lost 0 bases and J lost 5, with 13 bases in between. The CDR3 contains 15 residues. CDR1 MNHNY and CDR2 SVGAGI come from the germline V gene (reference sequence). CDR3 loop: CASSYSPKQGTEAFF. The CDR3 DNA follows: TGTGCCAGCAGTTACTCCCCTAAACAGGGTACTGAAGCTTTCTTT.

This clonotype was recorded a few times. The chain links TRBV19 to TRBJ1-2; D possibly corresponds to TRBD1 (5 bases). The V and J ends lost 5 bases and 2 bases respectively, with 15 bases between them. This CDR3 comprises 15 residues. Germline CDR1 reads LNHDA; CDR2 reads SQIVND (reference sequence). CDR3 nucleotide sequence: TGTGCCAGTAGTCAGAAGTCAGGGATGAACTATGGCTACACCTTC. This codes for CASSQKSGMNYGYTF.

The rearrangement links TRBV7-9 to TRBJ1-1; a possible D gene is TRBD1 (5 bases). The CDR3 extends over 16 amino acids. CDR1 and CDR2 from the germline V gene are SEHNR and FQNEAQ (reference sequence). The germline V and J ends were trimmed by 5 bases and 0 bases, with 16 bases remaining between them. The CDR3 DNA reads as TGTGCCAGCAGCGACGACAGCAGAGGCATGAACACTGAAGCTTTCTTT. Its translation is CASSDDSRGMNTEAFF.